The clone carrying this TCR beta chain was observed a few times. Its antigen is as yet unknown. The data derive from a study of response to subunit inactivated influenza vaccine. Study findings and constraints: Seasonal influenza vaccination, on each occasion, was suggested by the authors to recruit few new T cells.

The CDR3 runs 16 residues. V shed 8 bases and J shed 5 bases, with 24 bases lying between them. From the RT-PCR reads, TCRdb called clonotypes with MiXCR, one entry per CDR3 protein. This table has about 700,000 distinct CDR3 sequences, less than 15% appearing once. The V and J genes are TRBV12-3 or TRBV12-4 and TRBJ2-5; D remains unclear. The TCR originated in a man aged 45-60 years who received an inactivated influenza vaccine. The sample in question was PBMCs from blood, obtained 14 to 15 days before vaccination. CDR3 residues: CASGPRLSQGSETQYF. The CDR3 DNA is TGTGCCAGCGGACCGCGACTTTCTCAAGGGTCGGAGACCCAGTACTTC.